This TCR beta chain was retrieved from a study of T cells in Graves' hyperthyroidism and ophthalmopathy. From germline, CDR1 is SGHRS and CDR2 YFSETQ. V was trimmed by 3 bases and J by 4 bases, leaving 10 bases between them. This CDR3 region has 13 residues. Used for diagnoses were clinical symptoms, serum thyroxine and TRAb, thyroid ultrasound and orbital computed tomography. The TCR beta CDR3 regions underwent amplification using RNA transcripts as the source. First-round RT-PCR with HTBI primers amplified the TCR CDR3 region. TCRdb itself ran the multiplex PCR reads through MiXCR, one entry per CDR3 protein. The table includes hundreds of thousands of distinct CDR3 sequences, 35% detected once.

Source material: blood. This chain joins TRBV5-1 and TRBJ1-2; no reliable D call. The receptor's source is a middle-aged woman with Graves' hyperthyroidism. CDR3 sequence: CASSWSLGYGYTF. CDR3 bases: TGCGCCAGCAGCTGGTCACTGGGCTATGGCTACACCTTC.